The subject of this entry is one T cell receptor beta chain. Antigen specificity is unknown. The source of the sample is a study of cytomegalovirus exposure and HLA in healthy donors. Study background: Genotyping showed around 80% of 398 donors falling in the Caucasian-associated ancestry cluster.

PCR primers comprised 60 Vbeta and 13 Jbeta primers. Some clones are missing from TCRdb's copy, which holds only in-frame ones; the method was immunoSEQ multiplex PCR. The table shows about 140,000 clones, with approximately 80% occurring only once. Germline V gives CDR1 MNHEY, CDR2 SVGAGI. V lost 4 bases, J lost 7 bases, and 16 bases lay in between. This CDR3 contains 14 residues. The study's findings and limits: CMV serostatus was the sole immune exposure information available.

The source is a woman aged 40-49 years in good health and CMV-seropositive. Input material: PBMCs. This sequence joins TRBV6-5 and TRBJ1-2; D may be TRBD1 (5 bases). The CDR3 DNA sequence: TGTGCCAGCAGTTTAGGGGATTTATCGACTGGCTACACCTTC. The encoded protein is CASSLGDLSTGYTF.